The text below deals with one T cell receptor (beta chain). J gave up 2 bases and V 4 bases, and 7 bases lay outside the gene matches. Germline V gene sequence: CDR1 KGHSH, CDR2 LQKENI. This CDR3 has 15 amino acids. The data stem from a study of blood T cell repertoires in COVID-19. TCRdb's copy holds only in-frame clones and misses some; the assay was immunoSEQ multiplex PCR. The sample holds roughly 340,000 clones, over 75% seen once. Participants were aged about 18 to 89 years from approximately 23 US areas. The chain joins TRBV18 to TRBJ1-2; 7 nucleotides agree with TRBD1. This TCR was recovered from a man in his forties or fifties in a cohort exposed to, infected with or recovered from COVID-19 (not recorded which). Sequencing input: PBMCs or T cells enriched from blood (not recorded which). DNA for the CDR3: TGTGCCAGCTCACTCATCAGGGGGACGAACTATGGCTACACCTTC. Protein product: CASSLIRGTNYGYTF.